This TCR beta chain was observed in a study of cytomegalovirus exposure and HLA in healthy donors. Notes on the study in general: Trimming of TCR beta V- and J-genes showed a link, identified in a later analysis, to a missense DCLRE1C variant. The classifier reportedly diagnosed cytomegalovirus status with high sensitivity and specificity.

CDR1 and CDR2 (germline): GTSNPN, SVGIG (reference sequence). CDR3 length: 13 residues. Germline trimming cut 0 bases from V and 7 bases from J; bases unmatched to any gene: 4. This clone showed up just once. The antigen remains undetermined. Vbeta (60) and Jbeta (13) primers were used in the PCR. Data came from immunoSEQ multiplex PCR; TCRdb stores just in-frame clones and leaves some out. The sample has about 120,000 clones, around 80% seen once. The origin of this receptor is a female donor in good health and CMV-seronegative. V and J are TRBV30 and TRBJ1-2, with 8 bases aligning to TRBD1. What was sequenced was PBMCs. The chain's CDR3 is CAWSVRDRGGYTF. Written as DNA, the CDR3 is TGTGCCTGGAGTGTACGCGACAGGGGTGGCTACACCTTC.